The rows below give T cell receptor beta chains drawn from one sample of a study of shared clonotypes between healthy human individuals. The table came from immunoSEQ multiplex PCR; TCRdb's copy has only in-frame clones and leaves some out. The sample records about 800,000 clones, 96% being singletons. What was sequenced was naive CD8+ T cells sorted from blood. The source is a man between 25 and 39 years old in good health. The conserved cysteine and the conserved F or W are not part of the CDR3 here. The order of the fields is J gene, V gene, CDR3 protein.

TRBJ1-1 | TRBV6-6 | ASSYSTENTEAF
TRBJ2-3 | TRBV15 | ATSRDQTDTQY
TRBJ2-7 | TRBV27 | ASSAAQAFSYEQY
TRBJ2-7 | TRBV7-9 | ASSGLIGGRDNEQY
TRBJ1-2 | TRBV27 | ASSFQGNYGYT
TRBJ2-2 | TRBV28 | ASSHQRDDRGTGELF
TRBJ2-1 | TRBV5-1 | ASSLEVGYNEQF
TRBJ2-1 | TRBV4-1 | ASSSRQGVNNEQF
TRBJ2-1 | TRBV28 | ASSYPGLAFNEQF
TRBJ1-2 | TRBV28 | ASSLSAGYT
TRBJ1-3 | TRBV28 | ASSLTSVGRLENTIY
TRBJ2-2 | TRBV7-6 | ASSSADRGLIGELF
TRBJ2-1 | TRBV28 | ASSPTNLHNEQF
TRBJ2-3 | TRBV30 | AWKGGGLGPDTQY
TRBJ2-1 | TRBV7-7 | ASSLGPRGYTLNNEQF
TRBJ2-7 | TRBV5-5 | ASSLGQGWYEQY
TRBJ2-7 | TRBV27 | ASSTAGGPYEQY
TRBJ2-2 | TRBV28 | ASSAPFRGTGELF
TRBJ2-1 | TRBV28 | ASSLGANEQF
TRBJ2-7 | TRBV9 | ASSVGQGLNEQY
TRBJ1-1 | TRBV4-1 | ASSLRQGSNTEAF
TRBJ2-7 | TRBV19 | ASSTPRVGEQY
TRBJ2-3 | TRBV4-1 | ASSQEGYPSTDTQY
TRBJ2-4 | TRBV12-2 | ASRFQTTLPAKNIQY
TRBJ2-7 | TRBV7-2 | ASSFFPYEQY
TRBJ2-3 | TRBV7-9 | ASRPLEGLDTQY
TRBJ2-7 | TRBV19 | ASSIGGLAGDEQY
TRBJ2-7 | TRBV19 | ASSDWTSGGYEQY
TRBJ2-5 | TRBV5-1 | ASSSEKSVFEY
TRBJ2-7 | TRBV5-1 | ASSLALGVDLAHEQY
TRBJ1-2 | TRBV27 | ASSPSPRGGYT
TRBJ2-1 | TRBV7-6 | ASSLGGEQF
TRBJ2-5 | TRBV4-3 | ASSQESLQGWQETQY
TRBJ2-7 | TRBV19 | ASSPAVAPSYEQY
TRBJ2-7 | TRBV7-9 | ASSPIPSGIHEQY
TRBJ2-7 | TRBV5-1 | ASSIWTGNEQY